These 11 T cell receptor beta chains were sequenced from one sample in a study of blood T cell repertoires in acute mononucleosis. Study-wide points: GLC-BM selection appeared to involve both TCR alpha and beta chains.

The time point: acute infectious mononucleosis, at clinical presentation within 2 weeks of symptom onset (visit 1). Assay used: immunoSEQ multiplex PCR; TCRdb lists only in-frame clones, some missing. This table holds around 1,400 clones, 25% to 30% found once. The sequences come from EBV GLC epitope tetramer+ CD8+ T cells sorted from PBMCs, collected during acute infectious mononucleosis. The subset is: CD8 T cells binding tetramer with EBV BMLF1 280-288 peptide (GLC-BM). The receptors shown here come from a woman younger than 35 with infectious mononucleosis caused by EBV.

The sample holds a few counts of this clone. This is likely an artifact of a read error, given a far larger clone one base away. The chain joins TRBV5-1 to TRBJ2-4; a possible D gene is TRBD2 (6 bases). V lost 4 bases, J lost 9 bases, and 14 bases lay in between. The CDR3 runs 13 residues. The germline V gene has CDR1 SGHRS and CDR2 YFSETQ. The CDR3 sequence is CASSQSPGGIQYF. The CDR3, as DNA: TGCGCCAGCAGCCAGTCTCCCGGGGGCATTCAGTACTTC.

This clone was counted at least ten times. A far larger clone is a single base away, which makes a read error likely. The V call is TRBV14, the J call TRBJ2-1; D may be TRBD1 or TRBD2 (6 bases each). The CDR3 has 13 residues. From germline, CDR1 is SGHDN and CDR2 FVKESK. Trimming shortened V by 3 bases and J by 13 bases, and 16 bases separated the two germline ends. The CDR3 DNA follows: TGTGCCAGCAGCCAGTCTCCCGGGGGCATTCAGTTCTTC. Its translation: CASSQSPGGIQFF.

In its sample, this clone was seen many times. Since a much larger clone is just one base distant, this may be a read error. The sample carries other DNA sequences with the same CDR3. V is TRBV7-9 and J is TRBJ2-1; D ambiguous. Germline assignment: CDR1 SEHNR and CDR2 FQNEAQ (reference sequence). The CDR3 has 13 amino acids. CDR3 in amino acids: CASSVAGGDEQFF. The CDR3 nucleotides read TGTGCCAGCAGCGTAGCAGGTGGGGATGAGCAGTTCTTC.

This clone was counted only a few times. V gene TRBV6-5 combines with J gene TRBJ2-3; D not resolved. CDR1 and CDR2 from the germline V gene are MNHEY and SVGAGI. The germline V and J ends were trimmed by 8 bases and 5 bases, with 20 bases remaining between them. The CDR3 is 15 amino acids. Here the CDR3 reads CASSPPDLGVDTQYF. The CDR3 DNA sequence: TGTGCCAGCTCACCACCCGATCTTGGCGTAGATACGCAGTATTTT.

The J gene is TRBJ2-3, the V gene TRBV6-5; 11 bases are a match to TRBD2. Germline values: CDR1 MNHEY, CDR2 SVGAGI. Trimming took 6 bases from V and 5 from J; bases not matched to a gene: 7. The CDR3 loop spans 15 amino acids. The CDR3 coding sequence is TGTGCCAGCAGCGAACTAGCGGGAGTGGGAGATACGCAGTATTTT. This gives the protein CASSELAGVGDTQYF.

This clone was seen a few times. Possible read error: a much larger clone is one base away. This sequence joins TRBV21-1 and TRBJ2-1. TRBV21-1 is tagged as a pseudogene. The CDR3 is 16 amino acids. The chain's CDR3 is CASSVSGETFYNEQFF. CDR3 coding DNA: TGTGCCAGCAGTGTAAGTGGGGAAACCTTTTACAATGAGCAGTTCTTC.

The chain employs TRBV9 and TRBJ2-1; TRBD2 is a possible D gene (5 bases). Germline CDR1 and CDR2: SGDLS and YYNGEE. Trimming left V 3 bases short and J 10 bases short, with 14 bases between. The CDR3 contains 13 residues. The DNA of the CDR3 is TGTGCCAGCAGCGGAGCAGGTGGGGAGGAGCAGTTCTTC. Protein sequence: CASSGAGGEEQFF.

To note about this clone: This likely traces to a read error, being one base from a far larger clone. The same CDR3 arises from other DNA sequences in this sample as well. The rearrangement links TRBV27 to TRBJ2-1; TRBD2 is a possible D gene (6 bases). Trimming took 6 bases from V and 8 from J, leaving 14 bases between them. Germline CDR1 is MNHEY and CDR2 is SMNVEV (reference sequence). This CDR3 region has 13 residues. CDR3 DNA: TGTGCCAGCAGCGTAGCTGGAGGGGATGAGCAGTTCTTC. It specifies CASSVAGGDEQFF.

This clone has more than one count but fewer than ten. The J gene is TRBJ1-4, the V gene TRBV29-1; TRBD1 might be the D (6 bases). From germline, CDR1 is SQVTM and CDR2 ANQGSEA. This CDR3 contains 14 residues. In DNA form, the CDR3 reads TGCATCGTCGGGACATGGGGCACTAATGAAAAACTGTTTTTT. It encodes CIVGTWGTNEKLFF.

This clone occurred many times. This specimen includes other DNA sequences encoding the same CDR3. The rearrangement joins TRBV14 to TRBJ2-1, with 8 bases lining up with TRBD2. Trimming cost V 5 bases and J 8 bases; bases outside gene matches: 5. This CDR3 contains 13 residues. CDR1 and CDR2 (germline): SGHDN, FVKESK. CDR3 amino acids: CASSVAGGDEQFF. In DNA form, the CDR3 reads TGTGCCAGCAGCGTAGCCGGGGGGGATGAGCAGTTCTTC.

The V call is TRBV5-6, the J call TRBJ2-5; tentative D call: TRBD2 (5 bases). V lost 1 base and J lost 8, with 18 bases in between. This CDR3 is built from 15 residues. Germline values: CDR1 SGHDT, CDR2 YYEEEE. This CDR3 is CASSLSGIAPRTQYF. The CDR3 DNA is TGTGCCAGCAGCTTGAGCGGCATTGCCCCCAGAACCCAGTACTTC.